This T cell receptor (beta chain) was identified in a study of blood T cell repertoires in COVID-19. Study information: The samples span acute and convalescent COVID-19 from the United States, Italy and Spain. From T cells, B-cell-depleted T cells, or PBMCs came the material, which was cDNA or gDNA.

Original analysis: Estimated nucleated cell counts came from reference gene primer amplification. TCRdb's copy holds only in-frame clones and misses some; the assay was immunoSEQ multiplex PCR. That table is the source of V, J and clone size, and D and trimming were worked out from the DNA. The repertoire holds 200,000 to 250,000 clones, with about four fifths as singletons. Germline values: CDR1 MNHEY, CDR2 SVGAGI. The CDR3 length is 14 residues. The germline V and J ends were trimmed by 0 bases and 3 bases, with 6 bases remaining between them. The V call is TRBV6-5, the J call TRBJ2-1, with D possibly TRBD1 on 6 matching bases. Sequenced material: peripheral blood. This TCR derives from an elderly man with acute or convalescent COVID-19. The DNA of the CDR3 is TGTGCCAGCAGTTACTCGGACAGCTACAATGAGCAGTTCTTC. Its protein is CASSYSDSYNEQFF.